This TCR beta chain appears in the sequencing data of a study of early T cells in non-severe SARS-CoV-2 infection. Study context: Chains were not paired, and sequencing was done on bulk RNA from unsorted whole blood.

This clonotype was detected a few times. This CDR3 is built from 16 residues. V trimming: 6 bases; J trimming: 2 bases; junction bases outside the gene matches: 12. Per germline, CDR1 SQVTM and CDR2 ANQGSEA. Unique molecular identifiers tagged individual cDNA molecules. TCRdb passed the 5' RACE reads through MiXCR, listing each CDR3 protein once. The repertoire includes tens of thousands of distinct CDR3 sequences, 5.8% of them detected once, and less than 6.5% sits in the top ten. Sample: whole blood. The TCR was taken from an adult who was a healthcare worker with PCR-confirmed SARS-CoV-2 infection or an uninfected control (not recorded which). V usage is TRBV29-1 and J usage is TRBJ2-3, with 9 positions matching TRBD2. The CDR3 nucleotides read TGCAGCGTCCGACTTAGCGGGAGAAGGGTCACAGATACGCAGTATTTT. Its protein product is CSVRLSGRRVTDTQYF.